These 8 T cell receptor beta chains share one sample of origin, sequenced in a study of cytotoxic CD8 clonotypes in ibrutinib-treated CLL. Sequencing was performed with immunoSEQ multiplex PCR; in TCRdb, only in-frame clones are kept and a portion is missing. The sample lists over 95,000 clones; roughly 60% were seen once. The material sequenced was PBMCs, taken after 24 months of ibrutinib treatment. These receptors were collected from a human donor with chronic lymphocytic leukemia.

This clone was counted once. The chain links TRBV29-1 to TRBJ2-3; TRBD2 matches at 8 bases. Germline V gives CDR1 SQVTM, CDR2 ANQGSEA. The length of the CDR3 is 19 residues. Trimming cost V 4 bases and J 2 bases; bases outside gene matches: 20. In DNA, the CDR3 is TGCAGCGTTGTTGGATTAGCGGGGCGGACCTTGGGCTCCACAGATACGCAGTATTTT. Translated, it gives CSVVGLAGRTLGSTDTQYF.

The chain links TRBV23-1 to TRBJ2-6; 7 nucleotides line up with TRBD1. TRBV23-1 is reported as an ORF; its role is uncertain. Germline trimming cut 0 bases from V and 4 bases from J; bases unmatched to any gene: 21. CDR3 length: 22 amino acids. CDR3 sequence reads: CASSQSSIGQVDRVQGANVLTF. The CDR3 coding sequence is TGCGCCAGCAGTCAATCCTCCATAGGACAGGTCGACAGGGTACAGGGGGCCAACGTCCTGACTTTC.

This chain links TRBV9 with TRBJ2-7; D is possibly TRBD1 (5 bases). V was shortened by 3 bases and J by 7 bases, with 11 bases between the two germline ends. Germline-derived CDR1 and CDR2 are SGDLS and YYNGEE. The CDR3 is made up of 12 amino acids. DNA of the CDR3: TGTGCCAGCAGCGGGGGCGACTTGGAGCAGTACTTC. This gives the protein CASSGGDLEQYF.

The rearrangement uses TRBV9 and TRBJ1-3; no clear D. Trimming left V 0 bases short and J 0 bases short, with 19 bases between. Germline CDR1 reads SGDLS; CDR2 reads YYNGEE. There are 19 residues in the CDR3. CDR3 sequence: CASSVEFPGQAPSGNTIYF. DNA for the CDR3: TGTGCCAGCAGCGTAGAGTTCCCCGGGCAGGCGCCCTCTGGAAACACCATATATTTT.

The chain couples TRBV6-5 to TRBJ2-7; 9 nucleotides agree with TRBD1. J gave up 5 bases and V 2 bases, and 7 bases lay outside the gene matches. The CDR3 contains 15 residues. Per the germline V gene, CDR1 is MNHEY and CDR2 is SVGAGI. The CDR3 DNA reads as TGTGCCAGCAGTTACACCGAACAGGGGGCCCACGAGCAGTACTTC. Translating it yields CASSYTEQGAHEQYF.

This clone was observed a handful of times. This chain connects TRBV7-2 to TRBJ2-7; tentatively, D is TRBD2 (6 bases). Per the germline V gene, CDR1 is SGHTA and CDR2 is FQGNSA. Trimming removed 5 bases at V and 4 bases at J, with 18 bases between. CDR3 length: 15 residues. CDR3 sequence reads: CASSLPGTPPYEQYF. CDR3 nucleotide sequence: TGTGCCAGCAGCCTTCCCGGGACTCCGCCTTACGAGCAGTACTTC.

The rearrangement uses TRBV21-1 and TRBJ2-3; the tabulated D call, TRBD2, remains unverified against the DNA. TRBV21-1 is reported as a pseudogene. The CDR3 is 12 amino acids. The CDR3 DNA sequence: TGTGCCAGCAGCCCCGGGATTCATACGCAGTATTTT. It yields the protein CASSPGIHTQYF.

CDR3 in amino acids: CASQPVAGVQPQHF. CDR3 DNA sequence: TGTGCCAGCCAGCCTGTCGCGGGAGTTCAGCCCCAGCATTTT. The V call is TRBV19, the J call TRBJ1-5; D remains ambiguous. Germline lookup yields CDR1 LNHDA and CDR2 SQIVND (reference sequence). The V gene lost 9 bases and the J gene lost 6 bases, with 18 bases spanning the gap. The CDR3 sequence is 14 residues long. Using reference TRBV19 and TRBJ1-5 for the parts outside the CDR3, the full variable domain is DGGITQSPKYLFRKEGQNVTLSCEQNLNHDAMYWYRQDPGQGLRLIYYSQIVNDFQKGDIAEGYSVSREKKESFPLTVTSAQKNPTAFYLCASQPVAGVQPQHFGDGTRLSIL.